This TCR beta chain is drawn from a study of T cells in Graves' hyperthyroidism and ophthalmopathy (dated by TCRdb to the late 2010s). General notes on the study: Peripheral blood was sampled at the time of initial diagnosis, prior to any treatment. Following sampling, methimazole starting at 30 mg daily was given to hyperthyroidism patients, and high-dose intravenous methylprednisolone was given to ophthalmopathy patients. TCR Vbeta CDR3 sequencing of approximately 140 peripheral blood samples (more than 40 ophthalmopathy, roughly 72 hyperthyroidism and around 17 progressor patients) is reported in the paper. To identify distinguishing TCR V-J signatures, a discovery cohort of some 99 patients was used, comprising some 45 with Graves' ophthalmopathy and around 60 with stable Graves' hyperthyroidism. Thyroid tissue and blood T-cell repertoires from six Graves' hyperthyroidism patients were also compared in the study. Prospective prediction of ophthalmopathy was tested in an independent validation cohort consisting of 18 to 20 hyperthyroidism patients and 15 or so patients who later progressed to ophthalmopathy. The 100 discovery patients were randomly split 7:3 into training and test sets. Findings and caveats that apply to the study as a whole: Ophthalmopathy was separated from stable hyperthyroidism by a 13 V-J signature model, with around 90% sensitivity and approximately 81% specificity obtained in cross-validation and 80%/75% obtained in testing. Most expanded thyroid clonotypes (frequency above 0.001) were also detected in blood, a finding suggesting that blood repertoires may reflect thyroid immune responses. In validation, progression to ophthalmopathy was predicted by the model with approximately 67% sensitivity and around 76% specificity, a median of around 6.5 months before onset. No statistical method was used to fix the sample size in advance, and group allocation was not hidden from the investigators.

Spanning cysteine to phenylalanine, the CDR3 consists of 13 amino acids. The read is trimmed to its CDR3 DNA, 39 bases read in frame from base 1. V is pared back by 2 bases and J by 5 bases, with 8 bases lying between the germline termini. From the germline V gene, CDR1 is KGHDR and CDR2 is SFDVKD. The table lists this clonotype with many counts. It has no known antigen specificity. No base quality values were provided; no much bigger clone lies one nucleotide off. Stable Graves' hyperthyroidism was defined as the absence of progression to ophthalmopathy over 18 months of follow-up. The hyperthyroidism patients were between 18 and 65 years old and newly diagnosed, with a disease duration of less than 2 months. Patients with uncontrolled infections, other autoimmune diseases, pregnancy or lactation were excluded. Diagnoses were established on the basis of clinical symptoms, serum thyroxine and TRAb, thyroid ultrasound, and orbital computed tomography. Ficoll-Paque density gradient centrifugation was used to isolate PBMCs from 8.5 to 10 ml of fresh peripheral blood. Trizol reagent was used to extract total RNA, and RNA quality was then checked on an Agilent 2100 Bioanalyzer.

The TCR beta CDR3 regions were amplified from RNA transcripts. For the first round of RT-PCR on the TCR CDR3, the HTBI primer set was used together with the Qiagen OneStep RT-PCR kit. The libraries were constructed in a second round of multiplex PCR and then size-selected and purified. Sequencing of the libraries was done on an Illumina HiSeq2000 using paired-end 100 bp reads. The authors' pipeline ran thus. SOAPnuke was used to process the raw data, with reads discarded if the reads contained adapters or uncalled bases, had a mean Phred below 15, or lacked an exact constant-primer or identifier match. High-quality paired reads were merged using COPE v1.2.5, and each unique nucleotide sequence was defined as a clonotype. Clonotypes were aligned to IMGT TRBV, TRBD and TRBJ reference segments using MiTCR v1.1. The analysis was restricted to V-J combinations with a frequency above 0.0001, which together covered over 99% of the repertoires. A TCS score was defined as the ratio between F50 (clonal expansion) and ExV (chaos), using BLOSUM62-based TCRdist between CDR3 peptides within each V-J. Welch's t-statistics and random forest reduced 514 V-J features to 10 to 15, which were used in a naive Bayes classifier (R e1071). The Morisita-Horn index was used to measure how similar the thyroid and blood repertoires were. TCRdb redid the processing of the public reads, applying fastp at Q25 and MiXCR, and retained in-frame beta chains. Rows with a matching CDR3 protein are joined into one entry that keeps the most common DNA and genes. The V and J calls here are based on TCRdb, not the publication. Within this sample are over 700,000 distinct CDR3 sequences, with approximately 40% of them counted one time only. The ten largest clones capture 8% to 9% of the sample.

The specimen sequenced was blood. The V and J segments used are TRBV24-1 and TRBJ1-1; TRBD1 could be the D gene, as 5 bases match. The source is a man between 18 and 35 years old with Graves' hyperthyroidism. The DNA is TGTGCCACCAGTGATTATCAGGGAACTGAAGCTTTCTTT. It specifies CATSDYQGTEAFF.